The source of this T cell receptor beta chain is a study of blood T cell repertoires in COVID-19. About the research overall: Sources were T cells, B-cell-depleted T cells, or PBMCs; the material itself was cDNA or gDNA.

Notes on this clone: One end of the junction fails to match germline, which may point to a read error.

The CDR3 is 15 residues long. The germline CDR1 and CDR2 sequences are SQVTM and ANQGSEA. In the study's own analysis: Reference gene primer amplification gave estimated nucleated cell counts. The method was immunoSEQ multiplex PCR; TCRdb's version includes in-frame clones alone and lacks a portion of them. That table gives V, J and clone size, and the DNA gave D and trimming. In the table there are approximately 40,000 clones, roughly 75% of which are singletons. This clonotype was obtained from a man older than 75 with active or convalescent COVID-19. This chain links TRBV29-1 with TRBJ2-1; 15 bases line up with TRBD2. The sample was peripheral blood. The CDR3, as DNA: TGCAGCGTCGAAGGACTAGCGGGGGGGTATAATGAGCAGTTCTTC. Amino acid sequence: CSVEGLAGGYNEQFF.